The sequence of this T cell receptor beta chain was determined in a study of beta chain features in type 1 diabetes. The germline V gene has CDR1 SGHTA and CDR2 FQGTGA. Germline trimming cut 5 bases from V and 4 bases from J; bases unmatched to any gene: 12. The CDR3 extends over 18 amino acids. This clone has a handful of counts. Sequenced material consisted of expressed TCRB transcripts (all of the isolated RNA was reverse transcribed). Assay: immunoSEQ multiplex PCR; the TCRdb copy retains only in-frame clones and omits some. The data show some 220,000 clones, with roughly a tenth seen just once and 1% to 1.5% held by the top ten.

Sequencing was performed on central memory CD4+ T cells from blood. The chain recombines TRBV7-3 with TRBJ2-1; TRBD2 matches 12 bases. This clonotype was sampled from a man aged 18 to 30 in good health. The CDR3 loop is CASSAPTSGRAGYNEQFF. The CDR3 nucleotides read TGTGCCAGCAGCGCGCCGACTAGCGGGAGAGCGGGGTACAATGAGCAGTTCTTC.